The source of this T cell receptor beta chain is a study of blood T cell repertoires in COVID-19. About the study: Italy, Spain and the United States were the sources of the convalescent and acute COVID-19 samples. T cells, B-cell-depleted T cells, or PBMCs provided the cDNA or gDNA that served as material.

The V and J ends lost 1 base and 4 bases respectively, with 8 bases between them. The germline CDR1 and CDR2 sequences are LNHNV and YYDKDF (reference sequence). CDR3 length: 14 amino acids. Original processing notes: Reference gene primer amplification gave nucleated cell count estimates. The repertoire was sequenced with immunoSEQ multiplex PCR; TCRdb's copy has only in-frame clones and lacks some. V, J and clone size are those of that table, while D and trimming were read from the DNA. The sample has 65,000 to 100,000 clones, about 89% seen once; the top ten hold roughly 8.9%. This receptor was obtained from a man aged 50-60 years with acute or convalescent COVID-19. The sample was peripheral blood. The rearrangement uses TRBV15 and TRBJ2-1, with D tentatively TRBD2 (5 bases). CDR3 coding DNA: TGTGCCACCAGCAGAGTTGGGGAGTACAATGAGCAGTTCTTC. It yields the protein CATSRVGEYNEQFF.